The 29 T cell receptor beta chains reported below all come from one sample, sequenced in a study of spatial heterogeneity in lung cancer. Specified time point: blood at routine non-recurrence follow-up after resection. TCRdb redid the calling of the 5' RACE reads with MiXCR, one entry per CDR3 protein. This sample carries 55,000 to 75,000 distinct CDR3 sequences, 7.5% to 10% of them seen once, and the ten largest clones take 1.5% to 2%. Sample: PBMCs, taken at follow-up. The source is a female donor with early-stage non-small cell lung cancer.

The CDR3 sequence: CASSSGLAGGPVEQFF. Here the CDR3 DNA reads TGTGCCAGCAGCTCGGGACTAGCGGGAGGGCCAGTTGAGCAGTTCTTC. This sequence joins TRBV11-2 and TRBJ2-1, with 16 bases identical to TRBD2. The CDR3 totals 16 residues. V lost 4 bases and J lost 9; bases outside the gene matches: 6. Germline V lookup: CDR1 SGHAT, CDR2 FQNNGV. The full variable domain, its missing parts supplied by reference TRBV11-2 and TRBJ2-1, is EAGVAQSPRYKIIEKRQSVAFWCNPISGHATLYWYQQILGQGPKLLIQFQNNGVVDDSQLPKDRFSAERLKGVDSTLKIQPAKLEDSAVYLCASSSGLAGGPVEQFFGPGTRLTVL.

The chain recombines TRBV28 with TRBJ1-4; possibly TRBD1 for D (6 bases). CDR3 size: 15 residues. V was clipped by 2 bases and J by 7 bases, with 14 bases between them. In germline, CDR1 is MDHEN, CDR2 SYDVKM. DNA for the CDR3: TGTGCCAGCAGTTTAGCCGGGGGGCCGGGTGAAAAACTGTTTTTT. Its translation is CASSLAGGPGEKLFF.

V gene TRBV29-1 combines with J gene TRBJ2-5, with 9 bases fitting TRBD1. Germline-derived CDR1 and CDR2 are SQVTM and ANQGSEA. With V trimmed by 7 bases and J by 4 bases, 13 bases remained unmatched. This CDR3 spans 15 amino acids. CDR3 sequence (DNA): TGCAGCGCGCCGGGACAGGGATGGCCCAGAGAGACCCAGTACTTC. This sequence encodes CSAPGQGWPRETQYF.

The V call is TRBV20-1, the J call TRBJ2-1; 11 bases are shared with TRBD2. Germline V CDR1 and CDR2: DFQATT, SNEGSKA (reference sequence). The CDR3 totals 13 residues. The trim removed 5 bases at V and 6 bases at J, leaving 3 bases unmatched. CDR3 amino acids: CSAQGLAVNEQFF. Here the CDR3 DNA reads TGCAGTGCTCAGGGACTAGCGGTCAATGAGCAGTTCTTC.

Comments on this clonotype: Given a much more abundant clone one base away, this may be a read error. V gene TRBV6-1 combines with J gene TRBJ1-2; 7 bases agree with TRBD1. The germline gives CDR1 MNHNS, CDR2 SASEGT. This CDR3 has 14 residues. CDR3 residues: CATLIPTGSMSYPF. DNA for the CDR3: TGTGCCACCCTCATCCCGACAGGGAGCATGAGCTACCCCTTC.

As regards this clonotype: With a much larger clone just one base away, this may be a read error. The genes are TRBV27 and TRBJ2-7; 7 bases align to TRBD1. The V gene's germline CDR1 is MNHEY and CDR2 SMNVEV (reference sequence). The CDR3 runs 13 residues. V lost 4 bases, J lost 3 bases, and 3 bases stayed unmatched. CDR3 in amino acids: CASSSQGVYEQYF. The CDR3 DNA sequence: TGTGCCAGCAGTTCCCAGGGGGTCTACGAGCAGTACTTC.

This clonotype was recorded at least ten times. V usage is TRBV2 and J usage is TRBJ2-1; 10 nucleotides agree with TRBD2. Germline lookup yields CDR1 SNHLY and CDR2 FYNNEI. The CDR3 consists of 18 residues. V lost 6 bases to trimming and J lost 8 bases; unmatched junction nucleotides: 19. The CDR3: CASSAMSIRRAGGDEQFF. As DNA, the CDR3 is TGTGCCAGCAGCGCAATGTCCATTAGGAGAGCGGGAGGGGATGAGCAGTTCTTC.

This clonotype was counted ten times or more. The gene calls are TRBV20-1 and TRBJ2-6; weak D call: TRBD1 (6 bases). The CDR3 totals 17 residues. Trimming removed 1 base at V and 0 bases at J, with 13 bases between. Germline-derived CDR1 and CDR2 are DFQATT and SNEGSKA (reference sequence). CDR3 amino acids: CSARVAGADSGANVLTF. The CDR3 nucleotides are TGCAGTGCTAGAGTTGCAGGGGCCGACTCTGGGGCCAACGTCCTGACTTTC.

The chain combines TRBV27 with TRBJ2-3; D call uncertain. The CDR3 extends over 14 amino acids. Trimming cost V 3 bases and J 1 base, with 8 bases left between them. Germline CDR1 is MNHEY and CDR2 is SMNVEV (reference sequence). DNA for the CDR3: TGTGCCAGCAGTTTGGGGTACGGCACAGATACGCAGTATTTT. Protein: CASSLGYGTDTQYF.

This clonotype came up many times. The chain has TRBV7-2 and TRBJ2-1; no clear D. This CDR3 is built from 13 residues. V was clipped by 1 base and J by 5 bases, with 6 bases between them. CDR1 and CDR2 from the germline V gene are SGHTA and FQGNSA. CDR3 bases: TGTGCCAGCAGCTTAGTCCTGGACAATGAGCAGTTCTTC. Its protein product is CASSLVLDNEQFF.

This clonotype has only a few counts. The chain combines TRBV6-4 with TRBJ1-1; D possibly corresponds to TRBD1 (6 bases). The CDR3 has 13 residues. Trimming pared 8 bases from V and 2 bases from J, leaving 12 bases between. CDR1 and CDR2 (germline): MRHNA, SNTAGT. CDR3 sequence reads: CASGADSNTEAFF. CDR3 nucleotides: TGTGCCAGCGGCGCGGACAGTAACACTGAAGCTTTCTTT.

This clonotype was counted many times. The chain carries TRBV20-1 and TRBJ1-4; D may be TRBD1 (5 bases). The CDR3 is made up of 13 amino acids. Germline V CDR1 and CDR2: DFQATT, SNEGSKA (reference sequence). Trimming left V 3 bases short and J 6 bases short, with 11 bases between. The CDR3 nucleotides are TGCAGTGCTAGCCCGAGGGGTTATGAAAAACTGTTTTTT. Its protein product is CSASPRGYEKLFF.

A few counts support this clonotype. The chain carries TRBV7-9 and TRBJ1-1; 7 bases map to TRBD1. Germline V CDR1 and CDR2: SEHNR, FQNEAQ (reference sequence). CDR3 size: 14 residues. Losses at the gene ends were 7 bases for V and 0 bases for J; bases not matched to a gene: 5. CDR3 amino acids: CASTRQGMNTEAFF. In DNA, the CDR3 is TGTGCCAGCACCCGACAGGGTATGAACACTGAAGCTTTCTTT.

The sample holds many counts of this clonotype. This chain links TRBV7-9 with TRBJ2-7, with 9 bases lining up with TRBD1. Germline V gives CDR1 SEHNR, CDR2 FQNEAQ (reference sequence). The CDR3 covers 13 residues. The trim removed 5 bases at V and 3 bases at J, leaving 2 bases unmatched. DNA of the CDR3: TGTGCCAGCAGCAGGGGACAGGGCTACGAGCAGTACTTC. As protein: CASSRGQGYEQYF.

This clonotype was counted ten times or more. This chain links TRBV6-1 with TRBJ1-5, with D uncertain. V was cut by 6 bases and J by 8 bases, with 14 bases left in between. Germline loops: CDR1 MNHNS, CDR2 SASEGT. The CDR3 spans 13 residues. CDR3 in DNA: TGTGCCAGCAGGGAGACCCTTGTCGAGCCCCAGCATTTT. Its translation: CASRETLVEPQHF.

This clonotype was observed at least ten times. The CDR3 nucleotides are TGTGCCATCAGTCGACTTTCCACAGATACGCAGTATTTT. This sequence encodes CAISRLSTDTQYF. J is TRBJ2-3 and V is TRBV10-3; D unresolved. Between the trimmed V and J ends, which lost 5 bases and 2 bases, there was a span of 8 bases. Germline V CDR1 and CDR2: ENHRY, SYGVKD. There are 13 residues in the CDR3.

V is TRBV6-2 or TRBV6-3 and J is TRBJ2-1; TRBD2 agrees at 11 bases. The J segment lost 12 bases and the V segment lost 6 bases, leaving 13 bases of the junction unmatched. The germline CDR1 and CDR2 sequences are MNHEY and SVGEGT. The length of the CDR3 is 15 residues. The CDR3 is CASSTGTSGSGRQFF. The CDR3 nucleotides read TGTGCCAGCAGCACCGGGACTAGCGGCTCCGGTAGGCAGTTCTTC.

V gene TRBV19 combines with J gene TRBJ2-1, with D hard to call. Germline V gene lookup returns CDR1 LNHDA and CDR2 SQIVND (reference sequence). V was clipped by 3 bases and J by 9 bases, with 6 bases between them. This CDR3 has 11 residues. The chain's CDR3 is CASSMLSEQFF. DNA of the CDR3: TGTGCCAGTAGTATGCTCTCTGAGCAGTTCTTC.

This clonotype was seen more than once but under ten times. The chain employs TRBV14 and TRBJ2-1; TRBD2 matches at 10 bases. The CDR3 sequence is 17 residues long. V was clipped by 4 bases and J by 6 bases; unmatched bases: 12. Germline V gene lookup returns CDR1 SGHDN and CDR2 FVKESK. CDR3 amino acids: CASSRGIRWTSGNEQFF. The DNA for the CDR3 is TGTGCCAGCAGCCGAGGGATACGATGGACTAGCGGCAATGAGCAGTTCTTC.

This clonotype was seen many times. The chain joins TRBV28 to TRBJ1-5, with TRBD1 identical over 8 bases. CDR3 size: 13 residues. Germline-derived CDR1 and CDR2 are MDHEN and SYDVKM. After removal of 3 bases from V and 6 bases from J, the junction contained 1 base not matched to a gene. In nucleotides, the CDR3 is TGTGCCAGCAGTTTTACAGGGGGTCAGCCCCAGCATTTT. Its protein is CASSFTGGQPQHF.

This clonotype was detected many times. This chain links TRBV28 with TRBJ1-1; perhaps TRBD1 as D (5 bases). The V and J ends lost 3 bases and 7 bases respectively, with 9 bases between them. This CDR3 spans 12 amino acids. The germline V gene has CDR1 MDHEN and CDR2 SYDVKM. CDR3 sequence reads: CASSFGAFEAFF. The CDR3 bases are TGTGCCAGCAGTTTTGGGGCGTTTGAAGCTTTCTTT.

This clonotype was counted only a few times. V usage is TRBV7-2 and J usage is TRBJ1-1; 7 positions agree with TRBD1. CDR3 length: 16 amino acids. Germline V lookup: CDR1 SGHTA, CDR2 FQGNSA. Unmatched junction bases numbered 11, after V lost 4 bases and J lost 3 bases. The CDR3 coding sequence is TGTGCCAGCAGCTATGCAGGGGGGGTTCTGGACACTGAAGCTTTCTTT. This gives the protein CASSYAGGVLDTEAFF. Full variable domain (rest looked up from reference TRBV7-2 and TRBJ1-1): GAGVSQSPSNKVTEKGKDVELRCDPISGHTALYWYRQSLGQGLEFLIYFQGNSAPDKSGLPSDRFSAERTGGSVSTLTIQRTQQEDSAVYLCASSYAGGVLDTEAFFGQGTRLTVV.

In its sample, this clonotype was seen a few times. This chain connects TRBV27 to TRBJ2-7; D is ambiguous. V lost 5 bases and J 5 bases, leaving 19 bases between the germline ends. Germline V gene sequence: CDR1 MNHEY, CDR2 SMNVEV (reference sequence). This CDR3 spans 15 amino acids. The CDR3 sequence: CASSPRGVRSHEQYF. In nucleotides, the CDR3 is TGTGCCAGCAGTCCCCGAGGAGTGAGGTCACACGAGCAGTACTTC.

At least ten counts were recorded for this clonotype. V is TRBV20-1 and J is TRBJ2-7; D unresolved. V lost 4 bases and J 1 base, leaving 14 bases between the germline ends. CDR1 is DFQATT, CDR2 SNEGSKA, per germline (reference sequence). The CDR3 consists of 14 residues. This chain's CDR3 is CSAITLRSSYEQYF. CDR3 DNA: TGCAGTGCTATTACTCTAAGGAGTTCCTACGAGCAGTACTTC.

This clonotype has only one observation. The chain uses TRBV12-3 or TRBV12-4 and TRBJ2-7; weak D call: TRBD1 (6 bases). The CDR3 extends over 14 amino acids. V lost 6 bases to trimming and J lost 5 bases, with 17 bases between them. CDR3 residues: CASSPGHLEDEQYF. CDR3 bases: TGTGCCAGCAGCCCGGGACATTTGGAAGACGAGCAGTACTTC.

This clonotype was counted a few times. The chain couples TRBV27 to TRBJ1-6; D uncertain. CDR3 size: 13 residues. With 6 bases removed from V and 9 bases from J, the gap between germline ends came to 12 bases. Germline V gene data show CDR1 as MNHEY and CDR2 as SMNVEV (reference sequence). As DNA, the CDR3 is TGTGCCAGCAGCTGGGGAACAGCTTCACCCCTCCACTTT. As protein: CASSWGTASPLHF.

This clonotype was detected ten times or more. The rearrangement links TRBV28 to TRBJ2-1; 11 bases align to TRBD2. This CDR3 contains 15 residues. Trimming removed 5 bases from V and 7 bases from J; junction bases left unmatched: 7. Per the germline V gene, CDR1 is MDHEN and CDR2 is SYDVKM. The CDR3 here is CASSPETSGRNEQFF. As DNA, the CDR3 is TGTGCCAGCAGTCCAGAAACTAGCGGGAGAAATGAGCAGTTCTTC.

In this sample, this clonotype turned up many times. The rearrangement links TRBV5-1 to TRBJ2-7, with TRBD2 matching over 9 bases. CDR3 length: 15 amino acids. Per germline, CDR1 SGHRS and CDR2 YFSETQ. V lost 3 bases, J lost 5 bases, and 9 bases stayed unmatched. In nucleotides, the CDR3 is TGCGCCAGCAGCTCCAATAGCGGGAGCCCTCACGAGCAGTACTTC. This gives the protein CASSSNSGSPHEQYF.

The gene calls are TRBV7-2 and TRBJ1-5; D remains ambiguous. V lost 3 bases, J lost 4 bases, and 7 bases lay in between. The CDR3 extends over 13 amino acids. Germline V gene lookup returns CDR1 SGHTA and CDR2 FQGNSA. CDR3 in amino acids: CASSFAENQPQHF. CDR3 sequence (DNA): TGTGCCAGCAGCTTTGCCGAAAATCAGCCCCAGCATTTT. Together with reference TRBV7-2 and TRBJ1-5, the CDR3 gives the full variable domain: GAGVSQSPSNKVTEKGKDVELRCDPISGHTALYWYRQSLGQGLEFLIYFQGNSAPDKSGLPSDRFSAERTGGSVSTLTIQRTQQEDSAVYLCASSFAENQPQHFGDGTRLSIL.